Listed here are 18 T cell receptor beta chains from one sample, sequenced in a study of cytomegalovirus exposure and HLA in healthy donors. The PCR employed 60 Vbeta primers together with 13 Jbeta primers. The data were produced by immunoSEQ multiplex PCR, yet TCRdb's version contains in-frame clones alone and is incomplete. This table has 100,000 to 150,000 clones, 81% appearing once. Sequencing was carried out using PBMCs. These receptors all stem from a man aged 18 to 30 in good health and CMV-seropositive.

The CDR3 bases are TGTGCCAGCAGCTTGAACAGGGTATACGAGCAGTACTTC. Its translation: CASSLNRVYEQYF. V and J are TRBV7-2 and TRBJ2-7; TRBD1 is a possible D gene (6 bases). This CDR3 region has 13 residues. Trimming took off 3 bases at V and 4 bases at J, with 10 bases between the two ends. The V gene's germline CDR1 is SGHTA and CDR2 FQGNSA.

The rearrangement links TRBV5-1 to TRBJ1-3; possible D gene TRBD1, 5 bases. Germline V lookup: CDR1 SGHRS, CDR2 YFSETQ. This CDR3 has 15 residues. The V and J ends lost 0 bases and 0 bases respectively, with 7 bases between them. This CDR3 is CASSLEGNSGNTIYF. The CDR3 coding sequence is TGCGCCAGCAGCTTGGAGGGGAACTCTGGAAACACCATATATTTT.

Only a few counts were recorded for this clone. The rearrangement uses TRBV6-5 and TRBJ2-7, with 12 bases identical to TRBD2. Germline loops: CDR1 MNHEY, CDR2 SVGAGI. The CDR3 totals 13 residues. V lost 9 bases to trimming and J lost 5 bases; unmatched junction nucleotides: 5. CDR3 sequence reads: CASSLAGGHEQYF. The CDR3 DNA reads TGTGCCAGTTCACTAGCGGGAGGTCACGAGCAGTACTTC.

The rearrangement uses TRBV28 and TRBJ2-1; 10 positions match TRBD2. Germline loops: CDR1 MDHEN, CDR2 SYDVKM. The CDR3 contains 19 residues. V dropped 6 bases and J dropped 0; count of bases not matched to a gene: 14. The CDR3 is CASRHYGTSVLSSYNEQFF. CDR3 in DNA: TGTGCCAGCAGACATTACGGGACTAGCGTCTTAAGCTCCTACAATGAGCAGTTCTTC.

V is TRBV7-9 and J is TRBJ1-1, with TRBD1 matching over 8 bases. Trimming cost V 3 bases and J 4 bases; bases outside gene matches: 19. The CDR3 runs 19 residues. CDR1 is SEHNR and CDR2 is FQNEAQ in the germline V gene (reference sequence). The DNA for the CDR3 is TGTGCCAGCAGCTTCACCTTTTGGACAGGGCGGACGATGGCCACTGAAGCTTTCTTT. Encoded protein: CASSFTFWTGRTMATEAFF. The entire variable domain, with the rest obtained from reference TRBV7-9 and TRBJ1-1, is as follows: DTGVSQNPRHKITKRGQNVTFRCDPISEHNRLYWYRQTLGQGPEFLTYFQNEAQLEKSRLLSDRFSAERPKGSFSTLEIQRTEQGDSAMYLCASSFTFWTGRTMATEAFFGQGTRLTVV.

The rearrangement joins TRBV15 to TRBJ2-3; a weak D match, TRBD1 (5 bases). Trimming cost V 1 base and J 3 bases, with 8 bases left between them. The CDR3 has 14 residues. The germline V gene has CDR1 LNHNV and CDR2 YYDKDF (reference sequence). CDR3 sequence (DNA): TGTGCCACCAGCAGAGGAACAGGTACAGATACGCAGTATTTT. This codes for CATSRGTGTDTQYF. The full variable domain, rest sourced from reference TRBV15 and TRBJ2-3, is DAMVIQNPRYQVTQFGKPVTLSCSQTLNHNVMYWYQQKSSQAPKLLFHYYDKDFNNEADTPDNFQSRRPNTSFCFLDIRSPGLGDTAMYLCATSRGTGTDTQYFGPGTRLTVL.

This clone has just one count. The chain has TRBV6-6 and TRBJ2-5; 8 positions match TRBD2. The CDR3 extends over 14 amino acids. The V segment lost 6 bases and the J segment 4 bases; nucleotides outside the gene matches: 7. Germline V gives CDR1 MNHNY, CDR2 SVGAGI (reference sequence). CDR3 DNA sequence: TGTGCCAGCAGATCCGGGACTAGTCGAGAGACCCAGTACTTC. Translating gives CASRSGTSRETQYF.

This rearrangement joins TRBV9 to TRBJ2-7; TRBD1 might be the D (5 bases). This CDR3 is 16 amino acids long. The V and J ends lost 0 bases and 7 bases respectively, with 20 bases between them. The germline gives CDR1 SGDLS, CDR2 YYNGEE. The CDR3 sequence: CASSVGGEERITEQYF. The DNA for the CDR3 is TGTGCCAGCAGCGTAGGGGGCGAAGAGAGAATAACAGAGCAGTACTTC.

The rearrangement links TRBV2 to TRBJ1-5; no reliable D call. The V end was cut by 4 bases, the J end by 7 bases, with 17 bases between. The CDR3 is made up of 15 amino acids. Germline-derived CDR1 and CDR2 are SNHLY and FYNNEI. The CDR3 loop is CASSVRGALHQPQHF. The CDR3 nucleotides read TGTGCCAGCAGTGTCCGGGGTGCCCTACACCAGCCCCAGCATTTT. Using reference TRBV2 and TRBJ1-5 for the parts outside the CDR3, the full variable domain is EPEVTQTPSHQVTQMGQEVILRCVPISNHLYFYWYRQILGQKVEFLVSFYNNEISEKSEIFDDQFSVERPDGSNFTLKIRSTKLEDSAMYFCASSVRGALHQPQHFGDGTRLSIL.

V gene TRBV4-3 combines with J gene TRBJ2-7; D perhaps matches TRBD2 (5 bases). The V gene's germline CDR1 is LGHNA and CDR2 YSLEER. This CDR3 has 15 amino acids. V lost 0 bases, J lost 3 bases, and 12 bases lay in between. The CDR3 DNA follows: TGCGCCAGCAGCCAAGATCGAGGGTCCGGCTACGAGCAGTACTTC. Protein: CASSQDRGSGYEQYF.

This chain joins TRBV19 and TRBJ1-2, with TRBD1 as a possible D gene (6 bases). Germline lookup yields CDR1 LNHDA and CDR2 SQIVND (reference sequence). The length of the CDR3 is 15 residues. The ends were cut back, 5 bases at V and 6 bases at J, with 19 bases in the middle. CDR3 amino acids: CASSGDGQLRNGYTF. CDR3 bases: TGTGCCAGTAGTGGGGACGGACAGCTACGGAATGGCTACACCTTC.

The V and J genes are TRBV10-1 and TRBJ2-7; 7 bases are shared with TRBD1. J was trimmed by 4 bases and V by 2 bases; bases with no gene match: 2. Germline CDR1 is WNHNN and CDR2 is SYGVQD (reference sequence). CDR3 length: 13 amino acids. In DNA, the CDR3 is TGCGCCAGCAGTGAGACAGGGGCGTACGAGCAGTACTTC. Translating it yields CASSETGAYEQYF.

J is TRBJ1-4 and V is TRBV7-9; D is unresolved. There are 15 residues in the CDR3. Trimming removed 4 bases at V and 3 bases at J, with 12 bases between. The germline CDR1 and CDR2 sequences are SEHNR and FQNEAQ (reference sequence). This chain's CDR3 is CASSSISGANEKLFF. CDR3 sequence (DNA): TGTGCCAGCAGCTCGATTTCTGGAGCTAATGAAAAACTGTTTTTT.

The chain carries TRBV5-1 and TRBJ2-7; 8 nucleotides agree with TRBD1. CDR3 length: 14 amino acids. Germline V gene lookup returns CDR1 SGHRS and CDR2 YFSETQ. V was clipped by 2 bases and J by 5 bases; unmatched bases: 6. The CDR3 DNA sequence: TGCGCCAGCAGCTTCGGCGGACAGGGCAACGAGCAGTACTTC. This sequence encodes CASSFGGQGNEQYF.

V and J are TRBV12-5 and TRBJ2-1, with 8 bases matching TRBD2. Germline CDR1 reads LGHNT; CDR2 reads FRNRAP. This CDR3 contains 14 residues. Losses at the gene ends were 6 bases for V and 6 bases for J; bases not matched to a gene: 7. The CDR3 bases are TGTGCTAGTGGAAAGACTAGCGTGGGCAATGAGCAGTTCTTC. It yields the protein CASGKTSVGNEQFF.

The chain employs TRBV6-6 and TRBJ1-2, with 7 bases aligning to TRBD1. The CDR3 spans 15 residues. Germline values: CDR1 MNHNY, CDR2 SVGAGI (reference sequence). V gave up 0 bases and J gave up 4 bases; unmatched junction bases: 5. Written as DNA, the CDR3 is TGTGCCAGCAGTTACTCGGACAGGAGATTCTATGGCTACACCTTC. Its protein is CASSYSDRRFYGYTF.

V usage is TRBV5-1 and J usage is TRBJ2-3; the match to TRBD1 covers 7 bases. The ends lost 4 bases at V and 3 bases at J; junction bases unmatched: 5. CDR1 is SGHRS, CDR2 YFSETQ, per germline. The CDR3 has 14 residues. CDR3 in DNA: TGCGCCAGCAGCCCAGACAGGGTGACAGATACGCAGTATTTT. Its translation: CASSPDRVTDTQYF. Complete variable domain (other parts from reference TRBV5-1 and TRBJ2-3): KAGVTQTPRYLIKTRGQQVTLSCSPISGHRSVSWYQQTPGQGLQFLFEYFSETQRNKGNFPGRFSGRQFSNSRSEMNVSTLELGDSALYLCASSPDRVTDTQYFGPGTRLTVL.

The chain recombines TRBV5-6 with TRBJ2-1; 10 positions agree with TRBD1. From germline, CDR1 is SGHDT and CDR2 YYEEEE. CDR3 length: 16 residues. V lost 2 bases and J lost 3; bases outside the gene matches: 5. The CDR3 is CASSLRDRGFYNEQFF. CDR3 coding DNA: TGTGCCAGCAGCTTACGGGACAGGGGTTTCTACAATGAGCAGTTCTTC.